Below are 14 T cell receptor beta chains sequenced from a single sample in a study of tumor and adjacent non-tumor tissue in lung cancer. The template was RNA from unsorted bulk tissue. This non-tumor lung sample came from over 3 cm beyond the tumor edge. Three rounds of nested PCR, following a modified ARM-PCR protocol, produced the TCRbeta library. TCRdb reprocessed the multiplex PCR reads via MiXCR and lists one record per CDR3 protein. The sample carries tens of thousands of distinct CDR3 sequences, 76% recorded once. The specimen was distant non-tumor lung tissue. The origin of the receptors is a man between 65 and 80 years old with non-small cell lung cancer.

In this sample, this clonotype turned up many times. CDR3 sequence reads: CASSQNEVLVSDAQYF. The CDR3 DNA reads TGTGCCAGCAGTCAGAATGAGGTACTGGTGTCGGATGCGCAGTATTTT. V usage is TRBV6-2 or TRBV6-3 and J usage is TRBJ2-3; D gene uncertain. V shed 5 bases and J shed 10 bases, with 25 bases lying between them. The CDR3 loop spans 16 amino acids. Germline V gene sequence: CDR1 MNHEY, CDR2 SVGEGT.

Of note for this clonotype: A much larger clone differs by one base, so this may be a read error. The chain carries TRBV20-1 and TRBJ1-1, with D uncertain. The CDR3 consists of 12 residues. CDR1 and CDR2 from the germline V gene are DFQATT and SNEGSKA (reference sequence). In DNA form, the CDR3 reads TGCAATGCTAGAGCGATGGTTACTGAAGCTTTCTTT. Translated: CNARAMVTEAFF.

The V call is TRBV20-1, the J call TRBJ2-2, with a tentative D call TRBD2 (6 bases). Germline V gene data show CDR1 as DFQATT and CDR2 as SNEGSKA (reference sequence). This CDR3 comprises 12 residues. The DNA of the CDR3 is TGCTGTATAGCGGCGAACACCGGGGAGCTGTTTTTT. Translated, it gives CCIAANTGELFF.

A note on this clonotype: Compared with germline, one end of the junction differs, possibly owing to a read error. The chain joins TRBV11-2 to TRBJ1-6; D unclear. Germline assignment: CDR1 SGHAT and CDR2 FQNNGV. The length of the CDR3 is 15 residues. The DNA of the CDR3 is TGTGCCAGCAGCGAAAGGACGGATGGGAATTCACCACTCCTCTTT. As protein: CASSERTDGNSPLLF. Using reference TRBV11-2 and TRBJ1-6 for the parts outside the CDR3, the full variable domain is EAGVAQSPRYKIIEKRQSVAFWCNPISGHATLYWYQQILGQGPKLLIQFQNNGVVDDSQLPKDRFSAERLKGVDSTLKIQPAKLEDSAVYLCASSERTDGNSPLLFGNGTRLTVT.

This clonotype was recorded at least ten times. The rearrangement links TRBV6-5 to TRBJ2-3; 9 bases map to TRBD1. The trim removed 5 bases at V and 2 bases at J, leaving 2 bases unmatched. The CDR3 is made up of 14 amino acids. Germline CDR1 reads MNHEY; CDR2 reads SVGAGI. CDR3 DNA sequence: TGTGCCAGCAGTGGGGACAGGGTCACAGATACGCAGTATTTT. Its protein is CASSGDRVTDTQYF.

On this clonotype itself: The junction differs from germline at one of its ends, possibly a read error. The V and J genes are TRBV5-1 and TRBJ2-7; D gene ambiguous. The V gene's germline CDR1 is SGHRS and CDR2 YFSETQ. This CDR3 contains 14 residues. The CDR3 reads CASSLTEPGHDQYF. CDR3 in DNA: TGCGCCAGTAGCTTGACGGAGCCGGGCCACGACCAGTACTTC.

Of note for this clonotype: Sequence at one end of the junction differs from germline and may be a read error. The rearrangement links TRBV29-1 to TRBJ2-7; D is tentatively TRBD1 or TRBD2 (5 bases each). This CDR3 region has 12 residues. Looked up from germline, CDR1 is SQVTM and CDR2 is ANQGSEA. CDR3 bases: TGCAGCCCCTGGGGGACGTACCCCGAACAGCACTTC. Its protein product is CSPWGTYPEQHF.

This clonotype has a count of ten or more. The genes are TRBV14 and TRBJ1-5; no clear D. Trimming pared 0 bases from V and 5 bases from J, leaving 5 bases between. This CDR3 region has 13 residues. CDR1 and CDR2 from the germline V gene are SGHDN and FVKESK. The CDR3 sequence is CASSQERDQPQHF. Written as DNA, the CDR3 is TGTGCCAGCAGCCAAGAAAGGGATCAGCCCCAGCATTTT.

A note on this clonotype: The junction and the germline gene differ at one end; a read error may be behind it. V usage is TRBV20-1 and J usage is TRBJ2-4, with D maybe TRBD2 (5 bases). This CDR3 is built from 12 residues. CDR1 and CDR2 (germline): DFQATT, SNEGSKA (reference sequence). CDR3 protein: CSASGIQKIQYF. Here the CDR3 DNA reads TGCAGTGCTAGCGGGATACAAAAAATTCAGTACTTC.

This clonotype was observed many times. The chain uses TRBV28 and TRBJ2-4; 7 positions match TRBD1. The germline gives CDR1 MDHEN, CDR2 SYDVKM. The CDR3 sequence is 13 residues long. With 5 bases clipped from V and 6 bases from J, the junction kept 4 bases outside the gene matches. The CDR3 DNA sequence: TGTGCCAGCAGTCCACAGGGGACAAACATTCAGTACTTC. It yields the protein CASSPQGTNIQYF.

CDR3 amino acids: CASTLSAGQTYEQYF. The CDR3 DNA reads TGTGCCAGCACACTCTCGGCAGGGCAAACCTACGAGCAGTACTTC. The chain links TRBV12-3 or TRBV12-4 to TRBJ2-7, with D tentatively TRBD1 (5 bases). The CDR3 length is 15 residues. The V end was cut by 7 bases, the J end by 2 bases, with 18 bases between.

This chain links TRBV28 with TRBJ1-5, with 9 bases identical to TRBD1. The CDR3 is 17 residues long. Germline V CDR1 and CDR2: MDHEN, SYDVKM. V was pared by 0 bases and J by 4 bases, with 7 bases of the junction left unmatched. The chain's CDR3 is CASSLWGGTGKNQPQHF. The CDR3 coding sequence is TGTGCCAGCAGTTTATGGGGGGGGACAGGGAAAAATCAGCCCCAGCATTTT.

As to this clonotype: Without the conserved terminal phenylalanine or tryptophan, this CDR3 likely stems from a read error. Because the CDR3's place on the DNA is in doubt, the DNA is left out and the CDR3 is given as listed by TCRdb. V is TRBV5-4 and J is TRBJ2-5; the table's D call of TRBD2 was not tested on the DNA. CDR1 is SGHNT and CDR2 is YYREEE in the germline V gene (reference sequence). The CDR3 extends over 13 residues, inclusive of both ends. The CDR3 sequence: CASSPSGQETQYI.

The V and J genes are TRBV29-1 and TRBJ1-2; TRBD1 matches at 9 bases. There are 16 residues in the CDR3. V lost 6 bases, J lost 7 bases, and 18 bases stayed unmatched. The V gene's germline CDR1 is SQVTM and CDR2 ANQGSEA. The chain's CDR3 is CSVVPGQGTRVFGYTF. The CDR3 bases are TGCAGCGTCGTCCCGGGACAGGGAACGAGGGTCTTTGGCTACACCTTC.